The clone carrying this TCR beta chain has just a few counts. The antigen is unknown. The data were obtained in a study of cytomegalovirus exposure and HLA in healthy donors. Study-level information: Findings of an earlier analysis included roughly 110 million unique TCR beta sequences from some 190 million T cells. Findings and caveats of the study: The study reported that TCR beta sequences accurately predicted HLA-A and HLA-B alleles in most subjects. A later analysis linked a missense variant in DCLRE1C to the trimming of TCR beta V and J genes.

V lost 6 bases and J 3 bases, leaving 10 bases between the germline ends. This CDR3 has 13 residues. Germline CDR1 MGHDK, CDR2 SYGVNS. Both 60 Vbeta primers and 13 Jbeta primers went into the PCR. TCRdb's copy holds only in-frame clones and misses some; the assay was immunoSEQ multiplex PCR. Among around 110,000 clones listed, around 75% were seen once. Sequenced input: PBMCs. V gene TRBV25-1 combines with J gene TRBJ2-3; tentatively, D is TRBD2 (5 bases). This receptor was taken from a man younger than 45 in good health and CMV-seronegative. CDR3 coding DNA: TGTGCCAGCAGGCCCACGGGGACAGATACGCAGTATTTT. It is translated as CASRPTGTDTQYF.